This T cell receptor beta chain was sequenced during a study of blood T cell repertoires in COVID-19. This clone has just a few counts. Per the original data handling: Using reference gene primer amplification, nucleated cell counts were estimated. The data were produced by immunoSEQ multiplex PCR, yet TCRdb's version contains in-frame clones alone and is incomplete. The DNA gave D and trimming, while V, J and clone size come from that table. The data show 210,000 or so clones, 70% to 90% seen once. Germline V lookup: CDR1 SGDLS, CDR2 YYNGEE. With 4 bases clipped from V and 7 bases from J, the junction kept 6 bases outside the gene matches. This CDR3 region has 15 residues.

Sequenced material: peripheral blood. The chain is built from TRBV9 and TRBJ1-6, with 9 bases aligning to TRBD1. This TCR was recovered from a woman aged 45 to 65 with acute or convalescent COVID-19. In DNA form, the CDR3 reads TGTGCCAGCAGCCCGGGGGACAGGGAGAATTCACCCCTCCACTTT. It encodes CASSPGDRENSPLHF.